Listed below are T cell receptor beta chains from one sample, sequenced in a study of T-cell memory formation after mild COVID-19. In TCRdb, the 5' RACE reads were re-called with MiXCR into one record per CDR3 protein. Altogether 400,000 to 450,000 distinct CDR3 sequences are present, roughly 18% being singletons, with the ten largest covering roughly 21%. Specimen: PBMCs or a T cell subset sorted from them (not recorded which). The receptors were gathered from a man aged 18 to 29 who had mild COVID-19 (a few samples of this study predate the infection). Cell type and time point are not known. CDR3s include the opening cysteine and the closing phenylalanine or tryptophan. The D gene is left open where the match is weak. Only part of the rows carry a size: once, few, many, or a class if the clone is expanded.

clone size: few; J gene: TRBJ1-6; V gene: TRBV20-1; D gene: -; CDR3 DNA: TGCAGTGCCATTACCGAAAGGGCGGGTAATTCACCCCTCCACTTT; CDR3 protein: CSAITERAGNSPLHF
clone size: few; J gene: TRBJ2-2; V gene: TRBV5-1; D gene: TRBD1; CDR3 DNA: TGCGCCAGCAGCTTGGTCCCCGGGACAGTAAACACCGGGGAGCTGTTTTTT; CDR3 protein: CASSLVPGTVNTGELFF
clone size: -; J gene: TRBJ2-7; V gene: TRBV15; D gene: -; CDR3 DNA: TGTGCCACCAGCAGAGATCTACGTGGGAGGACCTACGAGCAGTACTTC; CDR3 protein: CATSRDLRGRTYEQYF
clone size: few; J gene: TRBJ2-2; V gene: TRBV7-3; D gene: -; CDR3 DNA: TGTGCCAGCAGCTTACTAGGGAATGGCGGGGAGCTGTTTTTT; CDR3 protein: CASSLLGNGGELFF
clone size: many; J gene: TRBJ2-3; V gene: TRBV6-5; D gene: -; CDR3 DNA: TGTGCCAGCAGAGCGGCGCCAGATACGCAGTATTTT; CDR3 protein: CASRAAPDTQYF
clone size: -; J gene: TRBJ1-5; V gene: TRBV7-8; D gene: TRBD1; CDR3 DNA: TGTGCCAGCAGCGCGTTGACAGGGAATAGCAATCAGCCCCAGCATTTT; CDR3 protein: CASSALTGNSNQPQHF
clone size: few; J gene: TRBJ1-1; V gene: TRBV7-8; D gene: -; CDR3 DNA: TGTGCCAGCAGCTTATCCATCGAAGCTTTCTTT; CDR3 protein: CASSLSIEAFF
clone size: few; J gene: TRBJ1-6; V gene: TRBV2; D gene: TRBD1; CDR3 DNA: TGTGCCAGCAGGGACAGGGGGCGCGTCTATAATTCACCCCTCCACTTT; CDR3 protein: CASRDRGRVYNSPLHF
clone size: -; J gene: TRBJ1-5; V gene: TRBV6-5; D gene: -; CDR3 DNA: TGTGCCAGCAGAACCTTAGGGCAGCCCCAGCATTTT; CDR3 protein: CASRTLGQPQHF
clone size: -; J gene: TRBJ2-1; V gene: TRBV12-3/TRBV12-4; D gene: -; CDR3 DNA: TGTGCCAGCAGCGACCTCACATTCAATGAGCAGTTCTTC; CDR3 protein: CASSDLTFNEQFF
clone size: -; J gene: TRBJ1-1; V gene: TRBV7-9; D gene: TRBD1; CDR3 DNA: TGTGCCAGCAGCTTTGACAGGGGTTACACTGAAGCTTTCTTT; CDR3 protein: CASSFDRGYTEAFF
clone size: -; J gene: TRBJ2-2; V gene: TRBV11-2; D gene: TRBD1; CDR3 DNA: TGTGCCAGCAGCCACAGGGGGAACACCGGGGAGCTGTTTTTT; CDR3 protein: CASSHRGNTGELFF
clone size: -; J gene: TRBJ2-7; V gene: TRBV15; D gene: -; CDR3 DNA: TGTGCCACCAGCAGAACAGGTTACCCCTACGAGCAGTACTTC; CDR3 protein: CATSRTGYPYEQYF
clone size: few; J gene: TRBJ2-5; V gene: TRBV7-8; D gene: -; CDR3 DNA: TGTGCCAGCAGCTTAGCGAGGGTCCGGGCACAAGAGACCCAGTACTTC; CDR3 protein: CASSLARVRAQETQYF
clone size: -; J gene: TRBJ2-1; V gene: TRBV29-1; D gene: -; CDR3 DNA: TGCAGCGTTGACTCGCGTGCTTGGGGCAATGAGCAGTTCTTC; CDR3 protein: CSVDSRAWGNEQFF
clone size: -; J gene: TRBJ1-2; V gene: TRBV2; D gene: -; CDR3 DNA: TGTGCCAGCAGTGAACCGGAGACGGATGGCTACACCTTC; CDR3 protein: CASSEPETDGYTF
clone size: -; J gene: TRBJ2-3; V gene: TRBV20-1; D gene: TRBD2; CDR3 DNA: TGCAGTGCTAGAGGGGGACTACCCACAGATACGCAGTATTTT; CDR3 protein: CSARGGLPTDTQYF
clone size: few; J gene: TRBJ2-7; V gene: TRBV5-1; D gene: TRBD1; CDR3 DNA: TGCGCCAGCAATAACAGGGGGCCTTCCTACGAGCAGTACTTC; CDR3 protein: CASNNRGPSYEQYF
clone size: few; J gene: TRBJ1-1; V gene: TRBV7-2; D gene: -; CDR3 DNA: TGTGCCAGCAGCTTAGTAGCAGGGCGCGGGACTGAAGCTTTCTTT; CDR3 protein: CASSLVAGRGTEAFF
clone size: -; J gene: TRBJ2-1; V gene: TRBV4-1; D gene: TRBD2; CDR3 DNA: TGCGCCAGCAGCCAACGACTAGCGGGGGGTTACAATGAGCAGTTCTTC; CDR3 protein: CASSQRLAGGYNEQFF
clone size: few; J gene: TRBJ2-7; V gene: TRBV9; D gene: -; CDR3 DNA: TGTGCCAGCAGCGTAGGCGGGACAGACGCCTACGAGCAGTACTTC; CDR3 protein: CASSVGGTDAYEQYF
clone size: -; J gene: TRBJ2-3; V gene: TRBV5-1; D gene: -; CDR3 DNA: TGCGCCAGCAGCTCCGTTCGAAGTACGCAGTATTTT; CDR3 protein: CASSSVRSTQYF
clone size: -; J gene: TRBJ2-4; V gene: TRBV18; D gene: -; CDR3 DNA: TGTGCCAGCTCACCAGCGGCATGGGGGGCCAAAAACATTCAGTACTTC; CDR3 protein: CASSPAAWGAKNIQYF
clone size: few; J gene: TRBJ1-1; V gene: TRBV7-3; D gene: TRBD1; CDR3 DNA: TGTGCCAGCAGCTTATTGGGACAGGGGAACACTGAAGCTTTCTTT; CDR3 protein: CASSLLGQGNTEAFF
clone size: few; J gene: TRBJ1-1; V gene: TRBV25-1; D gene: -; CDR3 DNA: TGTGCCAGCGGGACATACTACACTGAAGCTTTCTTT; CDR3 protein: CASGTYYTEAFF
clone size: -; J gene: TRBJ2-3; V gene: TRBV15; D gene: TRBD2; CDR3 DNA: TGTGCCACCAGCTCTTACCTAGCGGGGATCACAGATACGCAGTATTTT; CDR3 protein: CATSSYLAGITDTQYF
clone size: few; J gene: TRBJ2-3; V gene: TRBV12-3/TRBV12-4; D gene: -; CDR3 DNA: TGTGCCAGCACCCCCGTTAGCTCGACAGATACGCAGTATTTT; CDR3 protein: CASTPVSSTDTQYF
clone size: -; J gene: TRBJ1-4; V gene: TRBV20-1; D gene: -; CDR3 DNA: TGCAGTGCTAGTTCCAGAACCGCCAGGGGCGAAAAACTGTTTTTT; CDR3 protein: CSASSRTARGEKLFF
clone size: -; J gene: TRBJ2-7; V gene: TRBV4-1; D gene: TRBD1; CDR3 DNA: TGCGCCAGCAGCCATGGTCGACAGGGGAGGTACGAGCAGTACTTC; CDR3 protein: CASSHGRQGRYEQYF
clone size: -; J gene: TRBJ1-3; V gene: TRBV7-8; D gene: -; CDR3 DNA: TGTGCCAGCAGTCAGTCCCCGCAGGGAACGTTTGGCACCATATATTTT; CDR3 protein: CASSQSPQGTFGTIYF
clone size: -; J gene: TRBJ2-1; V gene: TRBV7-2; D gene: TRBD1; CDR3 DNA: TGTGCCAGCAGCTTCGACAGGGGAGGCTACAATGAGCAGTTCTTC; CDR3 protein: CASSFDRGGYNEQFF
clone size: few; J gene: TRBJ2-1; V gene: TRBV4-1; D gene: -; CDR3 DNA: TGCGCCAGCAACGATGCGGCTAATGAGCAGTTCTTC; CDR3 protein: CASNDAANEQFF
clone size: -; J gene: TRBJ2-3; V gene: TRBV6-6; D gene: TRBD2; CDR3 DNA: TGTGCCACGAGAGCAGCGGGGGCTTTATACAATACGCAGTATTTT; CDR3 protein: CATRAAGALYNTQYF
clone size: -; J gene: TRBJ2-1; V gene: TRBV7-3; D gene: -; CDR3 DNA: TGTGCCAGCAGCTCTGGAGGGACAGAGCTTTACAATGAGCAGTTCTTC; CDR3 protein: CASSSGGTELYNEQFF
clone size: -; J gene: TRBJ2-3; V gene: TRBV6-2/TRBV6-3; D gene: TRBD1; CDR3 DNA: TGTGCCAGCAGTTACTCCCACAGGGGTGGAGATACGCAGTATTTT; CDR3 protein: CASSYSHRGGDTQYF
clone size: -; J gene: TRBJ2-6; V gene: TRBV5-1; D gene: TRBD1; CDR3 DNA: TGCGCCAGCAGCATGGGACAGGGGGCTCGTGGGGCCAACGTCCTGACTTTC; CDR3 protein: CASSMGQGARGANVLTF
clone size: few; J gene: TRBJ2-7; V gene: TRBV28; D gene: TRBD1; CDR3 DNA: TGTGCCAGCAGTTTCAGGGACAGGGAGACGTACGAGCAGTACTTC; CDR3 protein: CASSFRDRETYEQYF
clone size: few; J gene: TRBJ2-3; V gene: TRBV20-1; D gene: -; CDR3 DNA: TGCAGTGCTGATGGGGACGTCAATACGCAGTATTTT; CDR3 protein: CSADGDVNTQYF
clone size: -; J gene: TRBJ2-1; V gene: TRBV18; D gene: TRBD1; CDR3 DNA: TGTGCCAGCTCACCGGGACAGGACTTTTTAGAGCAGTTCTTC; CDR3 protein: CASSPGQDFLEQFF
clone size: few; J gene: TRBJ2-7; V gene: TRBV6-5; D gene: -; CDR3 DNA: TGTGCCAGCAGTTACGGGCAGGGGACCTACGAGCAGTACTTC; CDR3 protein: CASSYGQGTYEQYF
clone size: few; J gene: TRBJ2-2; V gene: TRBV5-1; D gene: -; CDR3 DNA: TGCGCCAGCATGAAGGTAGCGGCGCTTATGAACACCGGGGAGCTGTTTTTT; CDR3 protein: CASMKVAALMNTGELFF
clone size: few; J gene: TRBJ2-6; V gene: TRBV6-2/TRBV6-3; D gene: -; CDR3 DNA: TGTGCCCTTGGGGAGGCTGGGGCCAACGTCCTGACTTTC; CDR3 protein: CALGEAGANVLTF
clone size: -; J gene: TRBJ1-2; V gene: TRBV7-2; D gene: TRBD1; CDR3 DNA: TGTGCCAGCAGCCCGCGACAGGGGGCCGAAGGCTACACCTTC; CDR3 protein: CASSPRQGAEGYTF
clone size: few; J gene: TRBJ2-1; V gene: TRBV7-9; D gene: -; CDR3 DNA: TGTGCCAGCAGCTACGCAGGGTACCCCTACAATGAGCAGTTCTTC; CDR3 protein: CASSYAGYPYNEQFF
clone size: few; J gene: TRBJ1-2; V gene: TRBV29-1; D gene: -; CDR3 DNA: TGCAGCGTTGAGGGGACGGACAACTATGGCTACACCTTC; CDR3 protein: CSVEGTDNYGYTF